Listed here are 8 T cell receptor beta chains from one sample, sequenced in a study of blood T cells in healthy people across ages. PCR was performed a second time for roughly 7 to 11 cycles using a sample-barcoded 5' primer and a J-beta primer mix. One entry per CDR3 protein, called by TCRdb with MiXCR from the 5' RACE reads. The top ten clones hold roughly a fifth of a sample with some 920,000 distinct CDR3 sequences, 51% of them seen once. Sequencing was carried out using blood. These receptors came from a woman aged 55-70 years in good health.

The chain has TRBV7-9 and TRBJ2-7; 11 nucleotides match TRBD1. J lost 7 bases, V lost 8 bases, and 13 bases had no gene match. The CDR3 has 15 amino acids. The germline CDR1 and CDR2 sequences are SEHNR and FQNEAQ (reference sequence). The CDR3 bases are TGTGCCAGCGGCTACGACCGGGACAGGGGGGAAGAGCAGTACTTC. Residues: CASGYDRDRGEEQYF.

The J gene is TRBJ1-1, the V gene TRBV10-3, with 9 bases that match TRBD1. Germline lookup yields CDR1 ENHRY and CDR2 SYGVKD. The CDR3 covers 13 residues. The CDR3: CVTRTGENTEAFF. In DNA form, the CDR3 reads TGTGTCACGAGGACAGGGGAGAACACTGAAGCTTTCTTT.

About this clonotype itself: This could be a read error, since a much larger clone is one nucleotide away. The chain has TRBV20-1 and TRBJ1-2; D is possibly TRBD1 (5 bases). The CDR3 extends over 15 amino acids. Germline V gene lookup returns CDR1 DFQATT and CDR2 SNEGSKA (reference sequence). Deletions cut 0 bases from V and 3 bases from J, with 14 bases between. The CDR3: CSARERGRGHYGYTF. As DNA, the CDR3 is TGCAGTGCTAGAGAGCGGGGAAGGGGCCACTATGGCTACACCTTC.

The gene calls are TRBV20-1 and TRBJ2-1; 9 nucleotides agree with TRBD2. The germline CDR1 and CDR2 sequences are DFQATT and SNEGSKA (reference sequence). V was clipped by 3 bases and J by 6 bases; unmatched bases: 12. This CDR3 is 16 amino acids long. CDR3 coding DNA: TGCAGTGCTAGGTCTGGGCGGGAGGGCCTTGGCAATGAGCAGTTCTTC. It specifies CSARSGREGLGNEQFF.

V gene TRBV20-1 combines with J gene TRBJ2-1; TRBD2 matches at 10 bases. Germline loops: CDR1 DFQATT, CDR2 SNEGSKA (reference sequence). V lost 3 bases to trimming and J lost 5 bases; unmatched junction nucleotides: 4. This CDR3 region has 14 residues. CDR3 nucleotide sequence: TGCAGTGCTAGGGAGGGACTAGCGCACAATGAGCAGTTCTTC. Residues: CSAREGLAHNEQFF.

The chain employs TRBV28 and TRBJ2-7; TRBD1 aligns across 9 bases. CDR1 and CDR2 (germline): MDHEN, SYDVKM. V lost 7 bases, J lost 4 bases, and 8 bases stayed unmatched. CDR3 length equals 14 residues. The CDR3: CASTRTGEIYEQYF. CDR3 sequence (DNA): TGTGCCAGCACCAGGACAGGGGAAATATACGAGCAGTACTTC. Complete variable domain (other parts from reference TRBV28 and TRBJ2-7): DVKVTQSSRYLVKRTGEKVFLECVQDMDHENMFWYRQDPGLGLRLIYFSYDVKMKEKGDIPEGYSVSREKKERFSLILESASTNQTSMYLCASTRTGEIYEQYFGPGTRLTVT.

The V call is TRBV24-1, the J call TRBJ2-7; a weak D match, TRBD2 (5 bases). The J call could be wrong; TRBJ2-5 is a better fit for the DNA end. The V gene's germline CDR1 is KGHDR and CDR2 SFDVKD. This CDR3 has 12 amino acids. CDR3 in DNA: TGTGCCACCAGTGATACTAGGGAGACCCAGTACTTC. Protein sequence: CATSDTRETQYF.

This clonotype showed up just a few times. This chain links TRBV28 with TRBJ2-7, with D possibly being TRBD2 (5 bases). Trimming pared 3 bases from V and 0 bases from J, leaving 15 bases between. The CDR3 loop spans 16 amino acids. CDR1 MDHEN and CDR2 SYDVKM come from the germline V gene. CDR3 sequence: CASSFAQDSSSYEQYF. The CDR3 nucleotides read TGTGCCAGCAGTTTTGCGCAGGACTCGAGCTCCTACGAGCAGTACTTC.